These T cell receptor beta chains were read from a single sample in a study of CXCR3-negative and CXCR3-positive naive CD8 T cells. For each CDR3 protein, TCRdb gives one entry from its re-call of the 5' RACE reads, without DNA. The record lists 85,000 to 120,000 distinct CDR3 sequences, of which the ten most abundant hold roughly 0.38%. The sequencing sample was made of naive CXCR3+ CD8+ T cells from blood. These receptors originate from a human donor in good health. Some clones in this sample may be carry-over from other donors' samples. Each CDR3 is given with its conserved first and last residue. The order of the fields is CDR3 length, J gene, V gene, CDR3 protein.

14,TRBJ2-3,TRBV20-1,CSAMGLASSDTQYF
15,TRBJ2-3,TRBV10-2,CASSEGGGGEDTQYF
18,TRBJ2-3,TRBV28,CASSWGTGAISNTDTQYF
15,TRBJ2-2,TRBV29-1,CSVEGAGTNTGELFF
15,TRBJ2-1,TRBV20-1,CSAREFGGRINEQFF
15,TRBJ2-5,TRBV20-1,CSASRMQTDQETQYF
12,TRBJ1-1,TRBV7-9,CASNLEVTEAFF
15,TRBJ2-3,TRBV7-6,CASSLPGVGTDTQYF
13,TRBJ2-2,TRBV7-3,CASSLGNTGELFF
18,TRBJ1-1,TRBV7-3,CASSYYRRGGLGNTEAFF
15,TRBJ2-7,TRBV27,CASSLSVTGAYEQYF
14,TRBJ2-7,TRBV7-9,CASSSQGLASEQYF
16,TRBJ2-1,TRBV6-5,CASSYLAGGPGDEQFF
14,TRBJ2-6,TRBV19,CASSPKKGANVLTF
15,TRBJ2-3,TRBV21-1,CASNPDRPALDTQYF
13,TRBJ1-1,TRBV30,CAWSVYRNTEAFF
14,TRBJ1-2,TRBV7-9,CVSSSRQGIYGYTF
13,TRBJ1-1,TRBV7-2,CASSWDRNTEAFF
15,TRBJ2-2,TRBV5-6,CASSFGTSNTGELFF
13,TRBJ1-2,TRBV29-1,CSAYRLGDYGYTF
12,TRBJ2-7,TRBV29-1,CSAGDSADEQYF
14,TRBJ2-1,TRBV7-3,CASSFGAGNNEQFF
14,TRBJ2-7,TRBV27,CASSLHGSSYEQYF
16,TRBJ2-2,TRBV11-2,CASSFLAGGNTGELFF
14,TRBJ2-7,TRBV20-1,CSAGTRGPSYEQYF
15,TRBJ2-7,TRBV7-2,CASSFTSGRSYEQYF
13,TRBJ2-1,TRBV7-3,CASSLVGSNEQFF
16,TRBJ2-7,TRBV7-9,CASSSPTSGSSYEQYF
14,TRBJ2-2,TRBV6-1,CASSEIDYTGELFF
16,TRBJ2-3,TRBV11-1,CASSFPRGRTTDTQYF
16,TRBJ2-7,TRBV6-5,CASSYSTGPLSYEQYF
12,TRBJ1-1,TRBV27,CASRERGVGAFF
13,TRBJ2-2,TRBV27,CASSFLGDGELFF
16,TRBJ1-1,TRBV6-5,CASSYKSRDRNTEAFF
14,TRBJ2-7,TRBV10-3,CAISEGTGTYEQYF
21,TRBJ1-1,TRBV28,CASSSQGATRGYVWDYTEAFF
13,TRBJ1-1,TRBV29-1,CSVMGGEGKEAFF
16,TRBJ2-7,TRBV4-1,CASSQAAGGATYEQYF
14,TRBJ2-1,TRBV4-3,CASSQDWDYNEQFF
13,TRBJ2-1,TRBV29-1,CSVVSGRANEQFF
13,TRBJ2-7,TRBV12-3/TRBV12-4,CASSFVRDREQYF
13,TRBJ2-3,TRBV2,CASKLFSGDTQYF
16,TRBJ1-2,TRBV29-1,CSVFYPGQGINYGYTF
17,TRBJ2-7,TRBV5-5,CASRAWFTGSSAYEQYF
14,TRBJ1-1,TRBV6-2/TRBV6-3,CASGLYSGYTEAFF
16,TRBJ1-3,TRBV7-7,CASSLGTWAAGNTIYF
14,TRBJ1-2,TRBV7-9,CASSPRDSNYGYTF
15,TRBJ2-4,TRBV20-1,CCARDTGGPLYIQYF